The clone carrying this T cell receptor (beta chain) was observed a handful of times. Its cognate antigen is unknown. The authors made TCR beta libraries by quantitative 5'-RACE with molecular barcodes. TCRdb itself ran the 5' RACE reads through MiXCR, one entry per CDR3 protein. The sample shows about 88,000 distinct CDR3 sequences, approximately 30% of them seen only once. The sample is drawn from a study of CD8 T cells in ankylosing spondylitis. General study points: Prior work had noted some motif variants in reactive arthritis blood and synovial fluid. The study identified a TCR beta motif of several highly homologous variants that appeared characteristic of ankylosing spondylitis blood.

The ends were cut back, 3 bases at V and 5 bases at J, with 12 bases in the middle. Germline lookup yields CDR1 SGHRS and CDR2 YFSETQ. This CDR3 region has 13 residues. The chain joins TRBV5-1 to TRBJ2-7; D is perhaps TRBD1 or TRBD2 (6 bases each). The TCR sequence derives from a male donor with ankylosing spondylitis or in good health (not recorded which). Sequencing input: blood, either unsorted or a sorted T cell fraction (not recorded which). The CDR3 spells CASSWGAGNEQYF. CDR3 coding DNA: TGCGCCAGCAGCTGGGGGGCTGGGAACGAGCAGTACTTC.